The present entry profiles one T cell receptor beta chain with its context. No antigen is known for it. Amplification of TCR beta CDR3 regions used RNA transcripts. The workflow started with a first-round RT-PCR run with HTBI primers and then moved on to a second-round multiplex PCR. TCRdb ran MiXCR on the multiplex PCR reads and lists one entry per CDR3 protein. The sample yields 1 million to 1.3 million distinct CDR3 sequences, less than 45% seen once. The data derive from a study of Graves' ophthalmopathy and Graves' hyperthyroidism. General observations from the study: The 13-signature model separated ophthalmopathy from stable hyperthyroidism at around 90% sensitivity and around 81% specificity.

This CDR3 region has 16 residues. Germline CDR1 and CDR2: SGHVS and FQNEAQ. Ages of hyperthyroidism patients ran from 18 to 65, and their diagnoses were new, under 2 months' duration. Excluded: other autoimmune disease, uncontrolled infection, pregnancy or lactation. The V call is TRBV7-8, the J call TRBJ2-7; possibly TRBD2 for D (7 bases). TRBJ2-1 explains the end of the DNA better; the J call may be wrong. The receptor comes from an adult man with Graves' hyperthyroidism. Sequencing used peripheral blood or thyroid tissue (not recorded which). As DNA, the CDR3 is TGTGCCAGCAGCACTAGCGCGGGGGCGAAACGATTGGGGCAGTTCTTC. This gives the protein CASSTSAGAKRLGQFF.